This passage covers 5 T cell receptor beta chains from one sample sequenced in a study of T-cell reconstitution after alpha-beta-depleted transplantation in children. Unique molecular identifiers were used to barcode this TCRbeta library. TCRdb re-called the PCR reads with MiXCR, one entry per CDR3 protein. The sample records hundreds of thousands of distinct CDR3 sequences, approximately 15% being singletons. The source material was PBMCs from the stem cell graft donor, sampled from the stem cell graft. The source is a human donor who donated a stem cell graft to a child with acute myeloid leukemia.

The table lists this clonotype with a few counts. In DNA, the CDR3 is TGCGCCAGCAGCTGGAGGGGATCTGAAGCTTTCTTT. Translating it yields CASSWRGSEAFF. The chain is built from TRBV5-1 and TRBJ1-1; D might be TRBD1 (5 bases). The germline V gene has CDR1 SGHRS and CDR2 YFSETQ. V lost 3 bases, J lost 6 bases, and 9 bases lay in between. The CDR3 covers 12 residues.

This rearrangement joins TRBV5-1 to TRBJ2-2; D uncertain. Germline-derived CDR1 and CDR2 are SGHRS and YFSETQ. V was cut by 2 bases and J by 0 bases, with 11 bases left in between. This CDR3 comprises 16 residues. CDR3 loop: CASSFGRTTNTGELFF. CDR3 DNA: TGCGCCAGCAGCTTCGGCCGGACCACGAACACCGGGGAGCTGTTTTTT.

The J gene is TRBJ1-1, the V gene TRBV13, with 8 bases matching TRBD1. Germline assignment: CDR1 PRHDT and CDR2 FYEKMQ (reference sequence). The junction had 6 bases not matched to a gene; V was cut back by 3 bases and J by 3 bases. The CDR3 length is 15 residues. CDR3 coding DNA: TGTGCCAGCAGCTTCGCGGACAGGGCTGACACTGAAGCTTTCTTT. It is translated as CASSFADRADTEAFF. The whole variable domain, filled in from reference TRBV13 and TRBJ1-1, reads AAGVIQSPRHLIKEKRETATLKCYPIPRHDTVYWYQQGPGQDPQFLISFYEKMQSDKGSIPDRFSAQQFSDYHSELNMSSLELGDSALYFCASSFADRADTEAFFGQGTRLTVV.

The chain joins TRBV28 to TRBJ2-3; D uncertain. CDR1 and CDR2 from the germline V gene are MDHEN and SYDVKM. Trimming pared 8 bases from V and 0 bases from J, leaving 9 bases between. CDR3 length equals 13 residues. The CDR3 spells CASGFGSTDTQYF. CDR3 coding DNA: TGTGCCAGCGGCTTCGGGAGCACAGATACGCAGTATTTT.

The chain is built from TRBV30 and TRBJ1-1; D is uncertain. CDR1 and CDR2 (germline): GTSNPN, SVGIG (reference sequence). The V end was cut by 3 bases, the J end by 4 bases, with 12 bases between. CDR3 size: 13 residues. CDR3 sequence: CAWSVGGSTEAFF. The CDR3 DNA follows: TGTGCCTGGAGCGTTGGAGGTAGCACTGAAGCTTTCTTT.